This T cell receptor beta chain was captured by sequencing in a study of technical replicates of blood from a handful of donors. V shed 1 base, J shed 7 bases, and the junction held 4 bases outside the gene matches. The germline gives CDR1 SGDLS, CDR2 YYNGEE. The CDR3 loop spans 15 amino acids. TCRdb's table, derived via immunoSEQ multiplex PCR, lists solely in-frame clones and lacks some. The repertoire holds tens of thousands of clones, with 90% to 96% as singletons. Material: T cells isolated from PBMCs. The receptor was derived from a human donor in good health. This rearrangement joins TRBV9 to TRBJ2-2; 10 nucleotides match TRBD2. CDR3 sequence: CASSVLAGVIGELFF. The CDR3 DNA follows: TGTGCCAGCAGCGTACTAGCGGGAGTTATCGGGGAGCTGTTTTTT.